The present entry profiles one TCR beta chain with its context. This sample is part of a study of blood T cell repertoires in COVID-19. Study details: Samples came from the United States, Italy and Spain, spanning acute and convalescent COVID-19. PBMCs, B-cell-depleted T cells, or T cells provided the cDNA or gDNA that made up the material.

Original methodology: Counts of nucleated cells, estimated from reference gene primer amplification, were obtained. Repertoires were generated with immunoSEQ multiplex PCR, while TCRdb's copy carries only in-frame clones and drops some. Clone size and V and J calls were adopted from that table, with D and trimming inferred from the DNA. The sample has 65,000 to 75,000 clones; roughly nine tenths are singletons. Trimming took 5 bases from V and 1 from J; bases not matched to a gene: 5. Germline V gene data show CDR1 as SGHAT and CDR2 as FQNNGV. There are 16 residues in the CDR3. This sequence joins TRBV11-2 and TRBJ2-1, with TRBD2 identical over 10 bases. The sequenced material came from peripheral blood. The receptor comes from a man aged 45-60 years with active COVID-19. The CDR3 region is CASSKLAGPSYNEQFF. The CDR3 DNA reads TGTGCCAGCAGCAAACTAGCGGGGCCTTCCTACAATGAGCAGTTCTTC. Drawing the rest from reference TRBV11-2 and TRBJ2-1, the complete variable domain is EAGVAQSPRYKIIEKRQSVAFWCNPISGHATLYWYQQILGQGPKLLIQFQNNGVVDDSQLPKDRFSAERLKGVDSTLKIQPAKLEDSAVYLCASSKLAGPSYNEQFFGPGTRLTVL.